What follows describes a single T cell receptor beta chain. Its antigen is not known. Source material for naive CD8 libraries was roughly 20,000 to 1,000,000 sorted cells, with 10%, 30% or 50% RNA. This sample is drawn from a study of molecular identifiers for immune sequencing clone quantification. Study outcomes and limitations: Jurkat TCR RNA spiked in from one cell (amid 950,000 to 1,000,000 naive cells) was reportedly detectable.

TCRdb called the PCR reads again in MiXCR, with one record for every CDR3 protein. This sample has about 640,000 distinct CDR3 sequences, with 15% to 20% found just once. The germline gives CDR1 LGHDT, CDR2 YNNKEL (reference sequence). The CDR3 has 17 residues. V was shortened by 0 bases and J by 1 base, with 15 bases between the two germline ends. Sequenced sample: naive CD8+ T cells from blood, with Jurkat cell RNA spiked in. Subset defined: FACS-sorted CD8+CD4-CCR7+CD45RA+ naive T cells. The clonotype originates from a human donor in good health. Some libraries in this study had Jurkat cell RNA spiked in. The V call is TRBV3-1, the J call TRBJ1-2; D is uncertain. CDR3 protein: CASSQERSGPLNYGYTF. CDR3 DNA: TGTGCCAGCAGCCAAGAAAGAAGCGGCCCCCTTAACTATGGCTACACCTTC.